These T cell receptor beta chains were read from a single sample in a study of breast tumors, draining lymph nodes, adjacent tissues. TCRdb ran MiXCR on the multiplex PCR reads and lists one entry per CDR3 protein. Among about 200,000 distinct CDR3 sequences, approximately 33% were seen once, and the ten largest hold 4.3%. Source material: axillary lymph node tissue. The source of these receptors is a female donor with breast cancer. Some clones in this sample may be carry-over from other donors' samples. CDR3s include the opening cysteine and the closing phenylalanine or tryptophan. Fields, in order: clone size, D gene, J gene, V gene, CDR3 DNA, CDR3 protein. The D gene is left open where the match is weak. Clone size is shown for a subset of rows, as once, few, many or a class of expanded clone.

size: many; D: NA; J: TRBJ1-4; V: TRBV6-5; DNA: TGTGCCAGCAGCAGGACACGTAATGAAAAACTGTTTTTT; CDR3: CASSRTRNEKLFF
size: many; D: TRBD2; J: TRBJ2-3; V: TRBV7-8; DNA: TGTGCCAGCAGCTTAGAGGGGCGGGGGGGCGATGGGAGCACAGATACGCAGTATTTT; CDR3: CASSLEGRGGDGSTDTQYF
size: many; D: NA; J: TRBJ2-1; V: TRBV12-3/TRBV12-4; DNA: TGTGCCAGCAGTTTTAGCAGAAATTCCTACAATGAGCAGTTCTTC; CDR3: CASSFSRNSYNEQFF
size: NA; D: NA; J: TRBJ1-6; V: TRBV9; DNA: TGTGCCAGCAGCGCCTCTAGCGGGGTCGATAGTTCACCCCTCCACTTT; CDR3: CASSASSGVDSSPLHF
size: NA; D: TRBD1; J: TRBJ1-6; V: TRBV20-1; DNA: TGCAGTGCTTTGCTACAGGGGCCCCTCCCCTTT; CDR3: CSALLQGPLPF
size: NA; D: NA; J: TRBJ2-1; V: TRBV15; DNA: TGTGCCACCAGCAGAGATTTGGACGGGAGTGGCAATGAGCAGTTCTTC; CDR3: CATSRDLDGSGNEQFF
size: many; D: TRBD2; J: TRBJ2-5; V: TRBV2; DNA: TGTGCCAGCAGCCCTGCGCGGGGGGATGAGACCCAGTACTTC; CDR3: CASSPARGDETQYF
size: few; D: NA; J: TRBJ1-1; V: TRBV11-2; DNA: TGTGCCAGCAGCGAACCCGGAGAAGCTTTCTTT; CDR3: CASSEPGEAFF
size: NA; D: NA; J: TRBJ2-5; V: TRBV20-1; DNA: TGCAGTGCTAGTTCCTCATACTTC; CDR3: CSASSSYF
size: NA; D: TRBD1; J: TRBJ1-1; V: TRBV20-1; DNA: TGCAGTGCTAGAGACCCCTCCGGACAGGGGGACACTGAAGCTTTCTTT; CDR3: CSARDPSGQGDTEAFF
size: many; D: NA; J: TRBJ2-6; V: TRBV20-1; DNA: TGCAGTGCTCCTTTCTCTGGGGCCAACGTCCTGACTTTC; CDR3: CSAPFSGANVLTF
size: NA; D: TRBD1; J: TRBJ1-1; V: TRBV20-1; DNA: TGCAGTGCTTGGGACAGGGGAAGAAACACTGAAGCTTTCTTT; CDR3: CSAWDRGRNTEAFF